One T cell receptor (beta chain) is described in this entry. Its cognate antigen is unknown. The germline CDR1 and CDR2 sequences are DFQATT and SNEGSKA (reference sequence). CDR3 length: 15 amino acids. V shed 6 bases and J 5 bases; nucleotides not matched to a gene: 12. Primed by a sample-barcoded 5' primer and a J-beta primer mix, a second PCR proceeded for about 7 to 11 cycles. One entry per CDR3 protein results from TCRdb running MiXCR on the 5' RACE reads. Seen here are some 1.4 million distinct CDR3 sequences, around 39% observed once, and the top ten hold roughly 8.2%. This entry belongs to a study of blood T cells in healthy people across ages. Study-level points and caveats: Compared with aged donors, long-lived donors showed fewer expanded clones, suggesting selection.

The donors, aged roughly 6 to 95, were healthy Caucasians from Russia. Samples each had at least 5.5 micrograms of total RNA extracted. This clonotype originated in a young woman in good health. The rearrangement links TRBV20-1 to TRBJ2-2; 7 positions agree with TRBD2. Specimen: blood. The CDR3 region is CSARMGGSGTGELFF. The CDR3 region has the DNA TGCAGTGCCCGAATGGGCGGGAGTGGAACCGGGGAGCTGTTTTTT.